The 29 T cell receptor beta chains below all came from one sample that was sequenced in a study of blood T cell repertoires in COVID-19. Assay: immunoSEQ multiplex PCR; the TCRdb copy retains only in-frame clones and omits some. The sample has more than 200,000 clones, about 90% seen once. Sequenced sample: PBMCs or T cells enriched from blood (not recorded which). The receptor source for this set is a young woman who had been exposed to COVID-19.

The gene calls are TRBV5-1 and TRBJ2-2; D perhaps matches TRBD1 (5 bases). Germline lookup yields CDR1 SGHRS and CDR2 YFSETQ. CDR3 size: 16 residues. V was pared by 1 base and J by 0 bases, with 10 bases between. The chain's CDR3 is CASSLLVTANTGELFF. CDR3 coding DNA: TGCGCCAGCAGCTTGTTAGTGACAGCGAACACCGGGGAGCTGTTTTTT.

The chain recombines TRBV5-5 with TRBJ1-1; a possible D gene is TRBD1 (5 bases). The CDR3 covers 17 residues. Trimming shortened V by 5 bases and J by 0 bases, and 20 bases separated the two germline ends. Germline V gives CDR1 SGHKS, CDR2 YYEKEE (reference sequence). The CDR3 loop is CASSFIFDSLLNTEAFF. The CDR3 region has the DNA TGTGCCAGCAGTTTCATATTTGACAGCCTCTTGAACACTGAAGCTTTCTTT.

V gene TRBV27 combines with J gene TRBJ1-1; TRBD1 might be the D (5 bases). Trimming left V 4 bases short and J 4 bases short, with 19 bases between. Germline V lookup: CDR1 MNHEY, CDR2 SMNVEV (reference sequence). The CDR3 is 16 residues long. The CDR3 region has the DNA TGTGCCAGCAGTTCCCTCCAGGGTTCCCGAGGCACTGAAGCTTTCTTT. Amino acids: CASSSLQGSRGTEAFF.

The V gene is TRBV11-3, the J gene TRBJ2-1, with a tentative D call TRBD2 (6 bases). The CDR3 is 17 residues long. CDR1 is SGHNT and CDR2 is YENEEA in the germline V gene. The V and J ends lost 5 bases and 1 base respectively, with 18 bases between them. CDR3 sequence reads: CASSLTRGTDSYNEQFF. CDR3 DNA: TGTGCCAGCAGCCTCACCCGCGGGACCGATTCCTACAATGAGCAGTTCTTC.

The chain links TRBV7-2 to TRBJ2-2; a possible D gene is TRBD2 (6 bases). The CDR3 has 15 residues. CDR1 and CDR2 (germline): SGHTA, FQGNSA. Between the trimmed V and J ends, which lost 5 bases and 0 bases, there was a span of 10 bases. For the CDR3, the DNA is TGTGCCAGCAGCAGGGACTTCGCGAACACCGGGGAGCTGTTTTTT. Translated, it gives CASSRDFANTGELFF.

The chain is built from TRBV29-1 and TRBJ2-2, with D unclear. Germline lookup yields CDR1 SQVTM and CDR2 ANQGSEA. V was trimmed by 3 bases and J by 0 bases, leaving 8 bases between them. This CDR3 has 14 residues. The CDR3: CSVEWRTNTGELFF. The DNA of the CDR3 is TGCAGCGTTGAGTGGCGGACGAACACCGGGGAGCTGTTTTTT.

The chain has TRBV19 and TRBJ2-7; 9 bases fit TRBD1. CDR3 size: 15 residues. V was pared by 7 bases and J by 3 bases, with 10 bases of the junction left unmatched. Germline CDR1 LNHDA, CDR2 SQIVND (reference sequence). The CDR3 DNA reads TGTGCCAGTATGGGACCGGGACAGGGCATCTACGAGCAGTACTTC. The encoded protein is CASMGPGQGIYEQYF.

The CDR3 protein is CATSDFRGRGNEKLFF. DNA for the CDR3: TGTGCCACCAGTGATTTCAGGGGGCGCGGGAATGAAAAACTGTTTTTT. The gene calls are TRBV24-1 and TRBJ1-4, with 8 nucleotides matching TRBD1. The CDR3 runs to 16 residues. Trimming at V came to 1 base and at J to 5 bases, leaving 5 bases not matched to a gene. CDR1 and CDR2 (germline): KGHDR, SFDVKD.

With regard to this clone: Additional DNA sequences in this sample encode the identical CDR3. This chain joins TRBV4-2 and TRBJ2-7; D remains ambiguous. The V end lost 4 bases, the J end lost 3 bases, and 7 bases lay between the germline ends. The CDR3 covers 12 residues. CDR1 LGHNA and CDR2 YNFKEQ come from the germline V gene. CDR3 coding DNA: TGTGCCAGCAGCCCATCTAGCTACGAGCAGTACTTC. It yields the protein CASSPSSYEQYF.

This chain joins TRBV27 and TRBJ1-2; TRBD1 is a possible D gene (6 bases). V was pared by 6 bases and J by 6 bases, with 14 bases between. Germline V gives CDR1 MNHEY, CDR2 SMNVEV (reference sequence). CDR3 size: 13 residues. CDR3 DNA: TGTGCCAGCAGGACCGACAGGTTTGATGGCTACACCTTC. Translating it yields CASRTDRFDGYTF.

The rearrangement links TRBV28 to TRBJ1-2; 7 positions match TRBD1. The CDR3 is made up of 14 amino acids. With V trimmed by 5 bases and J by 2 bases, 5 bases remained unmatched. Germline values: CDR1 MDHEN, CDR2 SYDVKM. CDR3 coding DNA: TGTGCCAGCAGTAGACAGGGAACCAACTATGGCTACACCTTC. This codes for CASSRQGTNYGYTF.

This clone has just a few counts. The chain uses TRBV2 and TRBJ2-1, with D possibly matching TRBD2 (7 bases). The CDR3 consists of 13 residues. V was trimmed by 6 bases and J by 7 bases, leaving 13 bases between them. Germline V CDR1 and CDR2: SNHLY, FYNNEI. The CDR3 protein is CASRREQGNEQFF. The DNA of the CDR3 is TGTGCCAGCAGGCGGGAGCAGGGGAATGAGCAGTTCTTC.

The sample holds one count of this clone. J is TRBJ2-5 and V is TRBV11-2, with a tentative D call TRBD2 (5 bases). V lost 1 base, J lost 4 bases, and 16 bases lay in between. Germline lookup yields CDR1 SGHAT and CDR2 FQNNGV. The CDR3 loop spans 16 amino acids. CDR3 in DNA: TGTGCCAGCAGCTTAGTGGGCACGCCTCGGGGAGAGACCCAGTACTTC. Amino acids: CASSLVGTPRGETQYF.

The genes are TRBV5-5 and TRBJ2-2; tentative D call: TRBD1 (5 bases). CDR3 length: 15 residues. Trimming pared 7 bases from V and 3 bases from J, leaving 16 bases between. In germline, CDR1 is SGHKS, CDR2 YYEKEE (reference sequence). The DNA for the CDR3 is TGTGCCAGCCTCCAATTTGGGGCGGACACCGGGGAGCTGTTTTTT. The encoded protein is CASLQFGADTGELFF. Looking up the rest from reference TRBV5-5 and TRBJ2-2 gives the full variable domain: DAGVTQSPTHLIKTRGQQVTLRCSPISGHKSVSWYQQVLGQGPQFIFQYYEKEERGRGNFPDRFSARQFPNYSSELNVNALLLGDSALYLCASLQFGADTGELFFGEGSRLTVL.

CDR3 in DNA: TGTGCCAGCAGTCGCATGCCGGGACTCACCACAGATACGCAGTATTTT. Amino acids: CASSRMPGLTTDTQYF. The J gene is TRBJ2-3, the V gene TRBV27; possibly TRBD2 for D (6 bases). Germline V gene lookup returns CDR1 MNHEY and CDR2 SMNVEV (reference sequence). Trimming pared 5 bases from V and 2 bases from J, leaving 17 bases between. CDR3 size: 16 residues.

The chain links TRBV5-1 to TRBJ1-2; TRBD1 might be the D (5 bases). CDR3 length: 15 residues. V lost 4 bases to trimming and J lost 5 bases, with 18 bases between them. Germline V gene lookup returns CDR1 SGHRS and CDR2 YFSETQ. The CDR3 DNA reads TGCGCCAGCAGCCTGGGACTTCACCACCGGTATGGCTACACCTTC. Translation gives CASSLGLHHRYGYTF.

This clone showed up just a few times. V usage is TRBV19 and J usage is TRBJ1-1; no definite D call. Germline CDR1 LNHDA, CDR2 SQIVND (reference sequence). The ends were cut back, 0 bases at V and 0 bases at J, with 8 bases in the middle. The CDR3 extends over 15 amino acids. The CDR3 DNA sequence: TGTGCCAGTAGTATAGAATCGTCTATGAACACTGAAGCTTTCTTT. Its translation is CASSIESSMNTEAFF.

The chain carries TRBV6-5 and TRBJ2-7; D might be TRBD1 (7 bases). CDR3 length: 15 amino acids. Per germline, CDR1 MNHEY and CDR2 SVGAGI. V was trimmed by 8 bases and J by 1 base, leaving 18 bases between them. CDR3 region: CASAGRQGGSYEQYF. The CDR3, as DNA: TGTGCCAGCGCGGGGAGGCAGGGGGGATCCTACGAGCAGTACTTC.

The V call is TRBV9, the J call TRBJ2-7, with TRBD2 matching over 8 bases. Germline lookup yields CDR1 SGDLS and CDR2 YYNGEE. The trim removed 0 bases at V and 7 bases at J, leaving 3 bases unmatched. The CDR3 extends over 13 amino acids. DNA for the CDR3: TGTGCCAGCAGCGTAGCGGGGGGGTCGGAGCAGTACTTC. Translation: CASSVAGGSEQYF.

This chain links TRBV9 with TRBJ1-1, with 12 bases matching TRBD1. The V gene's germline CDR1 is SGDLS and CDR2 YYNGEE. Unmatched junction bases numbered 2, after V lost 0 bases and J lost 5 bases. This CDR3 is built from 15 residues. CDR3 residues: CASSVAGQGATEAFF. CDR3 DNA sequence: TGTGCCAGCAGCGTAGCGGGACAGGGGGCAACTGAAGCTTTCTTT.

V is TRBV9 and J is TRBJ2-3; D gene unclear. The CDR3 loop spans 15 amino acids. Between the trimmed V and J ends, which lost 1 base and 0 bases, there was a span of 9 bases. Germline V gene sequence: CDR1 SGDLS, CDR2 YYNGEE. In DNA, the CDR3 is TGTGCCAGCAGCGTAAGCCCGACTAGCACAGATACGCAGTATTTT. Residues: CASSVSPTSTDTQYF.

A note on this clone: The sample holds other DNA sequences that translate to the same CDR3. This chain links TRBV2 with TRBJ1-1; the match to TRBD1 covers 7 bases. Germline V lookup: CDR1 SNHLY, CDR2 FYNNEI. J gave up 0 bases and V 6 bases, and 1 base lay outside the gene matches. This CDR3 has 13 residues. CDR3 sequence (DNA): TGTGCCAGCAGGGACAGGATGAACACTGAAGCTTTCTTT. Protein sequence: CASRDRMNTEAFF.

CDR3 nucleotide sequence: TGTGCCAGCAGAGCGGGAACTAGCAGCTACAATGAGCAGTTCTTC. Translation gives CASRAGTSSYNEQFF. The chain uses TRBV11-1 and TRBJ2-1; 7 bases line up with TRBD2. CDR1 and CDR2 (germline): SGHAT, FQDESV (reference sequence). Trimming cost V 6 bases and J 3 bases; bases outside gene matches: 8. The CDR3 totals 15 residues.

The chain recombines TRBV12-3 or TRBV12-4 with TRBJ2-7; D perhaps matches TRBD1 (6 bases). V was cut by 2 bases and J by 3 bases, with 8 bases left in between. The CDR3 has 13 residues. The CDR3 nucleotides are TGTGCCAGCAGTTTATCGGACAGCTACGAGCAGTACTTC. Its protein is CASSLSDSYEQYF.

The chain employs TRBV5-4 and TRBJ1-1, with D tentatively TRBD1 (5 bases). The CDR3 loop spans 15 amino acids. Per the germline V gene, CDR1 is SGHNT and CDR2 is YYREEE (reference sequence). V dropped 4 bases and J dropped 2 bases, with 15 bases sitting between them. CDR3 sequence: CASSRGIGKNTEAFF. The CDR3, as DNA: TGTGCCAGCAGCCGGGGGATAGGGAAAAACACTGAAGCTTTCTTT.

The chain employs TRBV11-3 and TRBJ2-1; TRBD2 agrees at 7 bases. The CDR3 length is 15 residues. V was clipped by 1 base and J by 7 bases; unmatched bases: 7. The germline gives CDR1 SGHNT, CDR2 YENEEA. The CDR3 is CASSLVAGVGNEQFF. Written as DNA, the CDR3 is TGTGCCAGCAGCTTAGTTGCGGGAGTTGGGAATGAGCAGTTCTTC.

This sequence joins TRBV29-1 and TRBJ2-7; perhaps TRBD1 as D (7 bases). This CDR3 is 14 amino acids long. V lost 3 bases and J lost 4, with 16 bases in between. Germline V gene lookup returns CDR1 SQVTM and CDR2 ANQGSEA. The CDR3 DNA reads TGCAGCGTTGACCTGAGGCAGGGGGGATACGAGCAGTACTTC. It encodes CSVDLRQGGYEQYF.

J is TRBJ2-7 and V is TRBV9; TRBD2 aligns across 9 bases. Germline CDR1 SGDLS, CDR2 YYNGEE. There are 16 residues in the CDR3. With 3 bases clipped from V and 3 bases from J, the junction kept 10 bases outside the gene matches. CDR3 DNA: TGTGCCAGCAGCGCGGGGGGTCTAGCGGGACTCTACGAGCAGTACTTC. This encodes CASSAGGLAGLYEQYF. Based on the CDR3 plus reference TRBV9 and TRBJ2-7, the full variable domain is DSGVTQTPKHLITATGQRVTLRCSPRSGDLSVYWYQQSLDQGLQFLIQYYNGEERAKGNILERFSAQQFPDLHSELNLSSLELGDSALYFCASSAGGLAGLYEQYFGPGTRLTVT.

This chain uses TRBV5-1 with TRBJ2-7; the match to TRBD1 covers 9 bases. The CDR3 has 16 amino acids. In germline, CDR1 is SGHRS, CDR2 YFSETQ. With 0 bases clipped from V and 1 base from J, the junction kept 5 bases outside the gene matches. CDR3 amino acids: CASSLVPGQGSYEQYF. CDR3 bases: TGCGCCAGCAGCTTGGTTCCGGGACAGGGATCCTACGAGCAGTACTTC.